This passage covers 10 T cell receptor beta chains from one sample sequenced in a study of blood T cell repertoires in COVID-19. Clones were read by immunoSEQ multiplex PCR, and TCRdb kept only the in-frame ones, dropping some. This repertoire shows just over 650,000 clones, just under 90% found once; its top ten account for around 0.3%. The sequencing input was peripheral blood. These receptor sequences come from a woman aged 18-30 years with acute or convalescent COVID-19.

The gene calls are TRBV13 and TRBJ2-1; no clear D. Trimming stripped 5 bases from V and 9 bases from J, with 14 bases between. The CDR3 is 13 residues long. The germline gives CDR1 PRHDT, CDR2 FYEKMQ (reference sequence). The CDR3 DNA sequence: TGTGCCAGCAGCCCAGATCGGGTGGGTGAGCAGTTCTTC. This gives the protein CASSPDRVGEQFF.

The J gene is TRBJ2-3, the V gene TRBV28; TRBD1 matches 9 bases. The CDR3 sequence is 14 residues long. In germline, CDR1 is MDHEN, CDR2 SYDVKM. V was clipped by 5 bases and J by 2 bases; unmatched bases: 2. Written as DNA, the CDR3 is TGTGCCAGCAGTAGGGACAGGGACACAGATACGCAGTATTTT. This translates into CASSRDRDTDTQYF.

This chain uses TRBV5-5 with TRBJ2-5; D is uncertain. This CDR3 has 14 residues. CDR1 and CDR2 from the germline V gene are SGHKS and YYEKEE (reference sequence). V was clipped by 5 bases and J by 5 bases, with 16 bases between them. The CDR3 coding sequence is TGTGCCAGCAGGAGGATACAAAGTAGGGAGACCCAGTACTTC. It translates to CASRRIQSRETQYF.

The rearrangement uses TRBV7-9 and TRBJ1-2; D ambiguous. Germline values: CDR1 SEHNR, CDR2 FQNEAQ (reference sequence). The CDR3 has 14 residues. V lost 1 base and J lost 5, with 11 bases in between. CDR3 region: CASSLDDVRYGYTF. In nucleotides, the CDR3 is TGTGCCAGCAGCTTAGACGATGTTCGGTATGGCTACACCTTC.

V gene TRBV4-3 combines with J gene TRBJ1-2, with unresolved D. The CDR3 has 14 residues. The germline gives CDR1 LGHNA, CDR2 YSLEER. V gave up 2 bases and J gave up 5 bases, with 12 bases separating them. The CDR3 here is CASSQSIFMYGYTF. As DNA, the CDR3 is TGCGCCAGCAGCCAATCCATTTTCATGTATGGCTACACCTTC.

About this clone: One end of the junction fails to match germline, which may point to a read error. V and J are TRBV6-4 and TRBJ1-2; 9 bases map to TRBD1. The CDR3 consists of 15 residues. Germline V gene lookup returns CDR1 MRHNA and CDR2 SNTAGT. CDR3 in amino acids: CARSDGGGTGNGYTF. DNA for the CDR3: TGTGCCCGCAGTGACGGGGGGGGGACAGGGAACGGCTACACCTTC.

Remarks on this clone: The sample holds other DNA sequences that translate to the same CDR3. The chain carries TRBV5-1 and TRBJ2-7; TRBD1 agrees at 9 bases. Unmatched junction bases numbered 1, after V lost 3 bases and J lost 6 bases. CDR1 and CDR2 (germline): SGHRS, YFSETQ. The CDR3 extends over 12 amino acids. The CDR3 DNA reads as TGCGCCAGCAGCTCGGACAGGGGCGAGCAGTACTTC. This codes for CASSSDRGEQYF.

The chain uses TRBV4-1 and TRBJ1-2, with D perhaps matching TRBD1 (5 bases). Deletions cut 1 base from V and 6 bases from J, with 9 bases between. This CDR3 is 13 amino acids long. CDR1 and CDR2 (germline): MGHRA, YSYEKL. In nucleotides, the CDR3 is TGCGCCAGCAGCCAAGTACAGGCTGATGGCTACACCTTC. Protein product: CASSQVQADGYTF.

DNA for the CDR3: TGTGCCAGCAGCTTAGGCTTGGTAGCTCCCACTGAAGCTTTCTTT. Its protein product is CASSLGLVAPTEAFF. V usage is TRBV7-9 and J usage is TRBJ1-1, with D uncertain. CDR3 size: 15 residues. The germline V gene encodes CDR1 SEHNR and CDR2 FQNEAQ (reference sequence). Trimming shortened V by 1 base and J by 4 bases, and 13 bases separated the two germline ends.

The rearrangement links TRBV5-1 to TRBJ2-7; TRBD1 matches 7 bases. The CDR3 spans 14 residues. Germline CDR1 is SGHRS and CDR2 is YFSETQ. J was trimmed by 2 bases and V by 2 bases; bases with no gene match: 4. CDR3 protein: CASSFQGETYEQYF. In DNA form, the CDR3 reads TGCGCCAGCAGCTTCCAGGGGGAAACCTACGAGCAGTACTTC.